This TCR beta chain derives from a study of T cell responses to AZD1222 COVID-19 vaccine. A remark on this clone: Its antigen is unidentified.

This CDR3 has 13 amino acids. Trimming removed 5 bases from V and 4 bases from J, with 11 bases in between. Germline V gene data show CDR1 as MNHEY and CDR2 as SVGAGI. Notes on the study in general: Of spike-specific TCRs, nearly half reportedly target regions left unmutated in variants.

Clones were sequenced by immunoSEQ multiplex PCR, and TCRdb holds only the in-frame ones, with some missing. The repertoire includes 100,000 to 110,000 clones, about 85% of them detected once, and about 1.8% sits in the top ten. Sequences were derived from peripheral blood, sampled on day 0 of AZD1222 vaccination. The receptor comes from an adult in good health. The chain uses TRBV6-5 and TRBJ2-5; no clear D gene. CDR3 sequence (DNA): TGTGCCAGCAGTCAGGTATCTCGAGAGACCCAGTACTTC. This encodes CASSQVSRETQYF.